This T cell receptor beta chain was captured in a study of blood T cell repertoires in COVID-19. Study as a whole: T cells, B-cell-depleted T cells, or PBMCs supplied cDNA or gDNA.

Patients in Seattle were enrolled during active infection, then followed longitudinally. V was pared by 3 bases and J by 4 bases, with 12 bases between. The germline V gene has CDR1 LNHDA and CDR2 SQIVND (reference sequence). The CDR3 contains 14 residues. Authors' processing steps: From reference gene primer amplification, estimates of nucleated cell counts were derived. Measured with immunoSEQ multiplex PCR; TCRdb has only the in-frame clones, and not every one. D and trimming come from the DNA, and the V and J calls and clone size come from that table. Counted here are just under 350,000 clones, more than 70% occurring once; the ten biggest clones make up about 7%.

The chain links TRBV19 to TRBJ1-1; D uncertain. Input material: peripheral blood. The TCR was taken from a woman aged 70 to 79 with COVID-19, enrolled during active disease. This chain's CDR3 is CASSISLGGTEAFF. The CDR3 DNA sequence: TGTGCCAGTAGTATTAGCTTGGGTGGCACTGAAGCTTTCTTT.